The present TCR beta chain was sequenced within a study of cytomegalovirus exposure and HLA in healthy donors. About this clone itself: The target antigen is unknown.

The PCR used 60 Vbeta and 13 Jbeta primers. Clones were read by immunoSEQ multiplex PCR, and TCRdb kept only the in-frame ones, dropping some. The sample has 150,000 to 200,000 clones, around 81% seen once. General study findings and limits: As was reported, the HLA-A and HLA-B alleles of most subjects were accurately predicted from TCR beta sequences. Later work found most CMV-associated TCR beta chains apparently HLA-restricted. The study found most TCR sequences rare, yet found some public TCRs in many donors. Presence/absence analyses assumed roughly uniform sequencing depth across donors, which may not hold.

The CDR3 is 15 amino acids. The V gene lost 4 bases and the J gene lost 1 base, with 8 bases spanning the gap. The germline V gene has CDR1 LGHNA and CDR2 YNFKEQ. This clonotype was obtained from a man between 18 and 29 years old in good health and CMV-seronegative. The sequencing sample was made of PBMCs. The V call is TRBV4-2, the J call TRBJ2-6; D is undetermined. CDR3 in amino acids: CASSPTGSGANVLTF. Written as DNA, the CDR3 is TGTGCCAGCAGCCCCACGGGTTCTGGGGCCAACGTCCTGACTTTC.